These T cell receptor beta chains were read from a single sample in a study of OX40 agonist ivuxolimab in advanced cancers. The assay was immunoSEQ multiplex PCR, and TCRdb's table has in-frame clones only and misses some. The profile shows roughly 54,000 clones, about 89% of them singletons. The material sequenced was CD4+ or CD8+ T cells sorted from blood, taken in a trial of the OX40 agonist ivuxolimab. These receptors all come from an adult with an advanced solid tumor such as melanoma, head and neck, liver or kidney cancer. The CDR3 runs from the conserved cysteine through the conserved F or W.

V	length	CDR3
TRBV6-5	16	CASSYSGGDVGETQYF
TRBV6-1	14	CASSETGLNQPQHF
TRBV29-1	13	CSVEVGQNQPQHF
TRBV30	15	CAWSKGAIHKNIQYF
TRBV19	14	CATGIAGSGDTQYF
TRBV7-2	14	CASSLDTSFYEQYF
TRBV5-1	16	CASTRGAGEVHTEAFF
TRBV11-2	14	CASSLDQEGKGLFF
TRBV6-6	14	CASSYGASYNEQFF
TRBV2	14	CASSEVTASYEQYF
TRBV5-1	14	CASSGGTTGNTIYF
TRBV30	13	CAWSGGGTTSLYF
TRBV19	13	CASRTDYNSPLHF
TRBV18	15	CASSKDGGAGEKLFF
TRBV30	14	CAWSRVSSGNTIYF
TRBV27	15	CASSEVNSGANVLTF
TRBV10-3	15	CAIRRNQREKGELFF
TRBV21-1	17	CASSILQGLLENYGYTF
TRBV6-1	12	CASSEGGFEQYF
TRBV7-7	13	CASSLGYGDTQYF
TRBV9	15	CASSGRQGSTDTQYF
TRBV30	14	CAWRGTENTGELFF
TRBV19	15	CASSAPNRVPQPQHF
TRBV4-1	15	CASSPLAGVNNEQFF
TRBV5-1	11	CASSSSYEQYF
TRBV2	12	CASRGTWGEQYF
TRBV11-2	14	CASSLVGTTNEQFF
TRBV27	13	CASSFGGSATQYF
TRBV5-1	15	CASSLAAGRNTEAFF
TRBV28	16	CASRTERGFPNTEAFF